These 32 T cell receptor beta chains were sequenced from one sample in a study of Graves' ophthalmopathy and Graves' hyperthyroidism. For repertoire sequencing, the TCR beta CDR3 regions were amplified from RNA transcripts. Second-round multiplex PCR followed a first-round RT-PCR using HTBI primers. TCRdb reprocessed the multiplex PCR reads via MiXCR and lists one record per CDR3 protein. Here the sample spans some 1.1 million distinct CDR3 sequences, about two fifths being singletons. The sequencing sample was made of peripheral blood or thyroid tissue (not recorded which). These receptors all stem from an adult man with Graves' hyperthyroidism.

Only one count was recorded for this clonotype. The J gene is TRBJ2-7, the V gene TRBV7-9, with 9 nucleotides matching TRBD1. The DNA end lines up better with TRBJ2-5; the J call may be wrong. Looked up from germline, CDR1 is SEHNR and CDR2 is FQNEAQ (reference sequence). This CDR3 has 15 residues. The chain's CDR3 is CASSPRDRADETQYF. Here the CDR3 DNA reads TGTGCCAGCAGCCCACGGGACAGGGCTGACGAGACCCAGTACTTC.

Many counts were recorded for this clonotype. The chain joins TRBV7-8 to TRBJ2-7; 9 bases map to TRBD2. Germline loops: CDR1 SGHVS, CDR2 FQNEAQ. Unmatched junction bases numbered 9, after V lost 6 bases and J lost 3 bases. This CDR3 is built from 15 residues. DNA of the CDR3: TGTGCCAGCAGTTCAGAGGGCGGGAGGGACTACGAGCAGTACTTC. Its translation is CASSSEGGRDYEQYF. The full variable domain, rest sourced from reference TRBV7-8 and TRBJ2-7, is GAGVSQSPRYKVAKRGQDVALRCDPISGHVSLFWYQQALGQGPEFLTYFQNEAQLDKSGLPSDRFFAERPEGSVSTLKIQRTQQEDSAVYLCASSSEGGRDYEQYFGPGTRLTVT.

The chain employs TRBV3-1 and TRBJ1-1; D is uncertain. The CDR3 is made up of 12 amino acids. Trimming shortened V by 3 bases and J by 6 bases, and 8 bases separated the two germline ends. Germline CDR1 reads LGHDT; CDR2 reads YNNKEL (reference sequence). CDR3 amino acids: CASSHGFSEAFF. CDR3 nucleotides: TGTGCCAGCAGCCACGGGTTCTCTGAAGCTTTCTTT.

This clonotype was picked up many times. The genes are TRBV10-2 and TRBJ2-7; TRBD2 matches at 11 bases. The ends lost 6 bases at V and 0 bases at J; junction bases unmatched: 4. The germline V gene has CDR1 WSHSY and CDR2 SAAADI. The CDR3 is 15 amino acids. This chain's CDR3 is CASRTGTSGSYEQYF. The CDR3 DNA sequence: TGCGCCAGCAGAACCGGGACTAGCGGCTCCTACGAGCAGTACTTC.

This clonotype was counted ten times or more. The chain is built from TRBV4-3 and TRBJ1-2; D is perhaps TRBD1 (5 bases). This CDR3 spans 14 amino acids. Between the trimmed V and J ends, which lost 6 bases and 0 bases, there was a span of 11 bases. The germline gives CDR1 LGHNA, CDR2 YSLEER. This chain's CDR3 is CASSRDGSNYGYTF. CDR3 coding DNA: TGCGCCAGCAGTCGGGACGGATCTAACTATGGCTACACCTTC.

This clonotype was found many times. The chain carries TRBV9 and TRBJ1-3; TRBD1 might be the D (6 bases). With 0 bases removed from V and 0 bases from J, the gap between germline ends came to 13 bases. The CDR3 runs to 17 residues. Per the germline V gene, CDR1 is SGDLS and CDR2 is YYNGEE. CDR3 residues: CASSVVDSPNSGNTIYF. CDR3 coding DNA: TGTGCCAGCAGCGTAGTGGACAGCCCTAACTCTGGAAACACCATATATTTT.

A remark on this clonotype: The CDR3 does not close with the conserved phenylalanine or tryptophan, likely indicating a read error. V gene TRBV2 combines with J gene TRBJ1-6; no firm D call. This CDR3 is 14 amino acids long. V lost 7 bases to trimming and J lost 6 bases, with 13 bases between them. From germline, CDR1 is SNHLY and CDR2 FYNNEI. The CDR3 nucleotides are TGTGCCAGCAAAAGACGACCACCTAATTCACCCCTCCACCTT. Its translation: CASKRRPPNSPLHL.

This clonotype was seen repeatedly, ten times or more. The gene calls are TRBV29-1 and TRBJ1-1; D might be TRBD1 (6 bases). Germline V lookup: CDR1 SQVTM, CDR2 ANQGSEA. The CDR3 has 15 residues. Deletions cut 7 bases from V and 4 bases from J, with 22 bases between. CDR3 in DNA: TGCAGCGGCTGGGGGGGCAGGGGATCGGGCACTGAAGCTTTCTTT. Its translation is CSGWGGRGSGTEAFF.

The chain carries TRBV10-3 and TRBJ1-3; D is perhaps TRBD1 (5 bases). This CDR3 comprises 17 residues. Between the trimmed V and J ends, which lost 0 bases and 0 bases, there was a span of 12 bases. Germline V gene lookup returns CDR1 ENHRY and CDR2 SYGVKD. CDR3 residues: CAISESGRRSSGNTIYF. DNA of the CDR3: TGTGCCATCAGTGAGTCGGGACGGAGATCCTCTGGAAACACCATATATTTT.

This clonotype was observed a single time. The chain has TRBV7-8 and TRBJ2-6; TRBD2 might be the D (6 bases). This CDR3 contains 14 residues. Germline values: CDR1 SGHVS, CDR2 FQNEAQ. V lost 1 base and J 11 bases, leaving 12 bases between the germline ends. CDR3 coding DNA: TGTGCCAGCAGCTTAGACCCGGGGGTCTACGTCCTGACTTTC. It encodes CASSLDPGVYVLTF.

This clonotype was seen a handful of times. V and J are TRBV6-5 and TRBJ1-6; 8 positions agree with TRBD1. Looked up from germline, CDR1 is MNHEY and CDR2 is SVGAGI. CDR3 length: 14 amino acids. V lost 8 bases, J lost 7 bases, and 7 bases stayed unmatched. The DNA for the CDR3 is TGTGCCAGCGGGAAGGACAGGGTAAATTCACCCCTCCACTTT. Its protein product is CASGKDRVNSPLHF.

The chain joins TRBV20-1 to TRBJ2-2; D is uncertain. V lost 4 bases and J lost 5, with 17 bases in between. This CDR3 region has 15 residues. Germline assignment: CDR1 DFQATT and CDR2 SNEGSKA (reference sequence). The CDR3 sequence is CSAKPRVKPTGELFF. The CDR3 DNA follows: TGCAGTGCTAAGCCCCGGGTTAAGCCTACCGGGGAGCTGTTTTTT.

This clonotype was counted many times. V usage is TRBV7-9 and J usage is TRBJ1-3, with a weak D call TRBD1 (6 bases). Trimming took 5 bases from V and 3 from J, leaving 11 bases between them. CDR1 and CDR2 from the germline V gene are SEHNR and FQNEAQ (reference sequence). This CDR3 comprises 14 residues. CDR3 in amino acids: CASSHRELGNTIYF. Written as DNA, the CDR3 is TGTGCCAGCAGCCACAGGGAGCTTGGAAACACCATATATTTT.

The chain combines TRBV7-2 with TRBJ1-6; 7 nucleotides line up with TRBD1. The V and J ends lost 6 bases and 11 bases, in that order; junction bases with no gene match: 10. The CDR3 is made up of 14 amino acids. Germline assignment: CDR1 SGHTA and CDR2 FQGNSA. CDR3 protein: CASRPRAGGPPLHF. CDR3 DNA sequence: TGTGCCAGCAGGCCCAGGGCAGGGGGTCCACCCCTCCACTTT. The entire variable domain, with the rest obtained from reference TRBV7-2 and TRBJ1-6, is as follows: GAGVSQSPSNKVTEKGKDVELRCDPISGHTALYWYRQSLGQGLEFLIYFQGNSAPDKSGLPSDRFSAERTGGSVSTLTIQRTQQEDSAVYLCASRPRAGGPPLHFGNGTRLTVT.

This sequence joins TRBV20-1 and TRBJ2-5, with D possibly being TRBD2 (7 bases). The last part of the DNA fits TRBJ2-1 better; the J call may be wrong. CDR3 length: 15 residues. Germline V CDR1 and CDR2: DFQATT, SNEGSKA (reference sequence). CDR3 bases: TGCAGTGCTAGAGTAGGCGGGGGCCCCTACAATGAGCAGTTCTTC. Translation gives CSARVGGGPYNEQFF.

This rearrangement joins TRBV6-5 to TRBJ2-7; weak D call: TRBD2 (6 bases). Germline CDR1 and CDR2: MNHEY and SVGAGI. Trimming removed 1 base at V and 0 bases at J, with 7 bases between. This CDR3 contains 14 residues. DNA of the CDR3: TGTGCCAGCAGTTACTTCGGGGGCTCCTACGAGCAGTACTTC. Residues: CASSYFGGSYEQYF.

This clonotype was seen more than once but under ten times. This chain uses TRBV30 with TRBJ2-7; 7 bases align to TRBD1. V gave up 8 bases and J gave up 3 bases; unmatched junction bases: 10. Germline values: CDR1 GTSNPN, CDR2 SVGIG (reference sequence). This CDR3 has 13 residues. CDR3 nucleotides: TGTGCCCGCAGACAGGGACCTGGCTACGAGCAGTACTTC. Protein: CARRQGPGYEQYF. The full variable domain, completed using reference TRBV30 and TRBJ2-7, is SQTIHQWPATLVQPVGSPLSLECTVEGTSNPNLYWYRQAAGRGLQLLFYSVGIGQISSEVPQNLSASRPQDRQFILSSKKLLLSDSGFYLCARRQGPGYEQYFGPGTRLTVT.

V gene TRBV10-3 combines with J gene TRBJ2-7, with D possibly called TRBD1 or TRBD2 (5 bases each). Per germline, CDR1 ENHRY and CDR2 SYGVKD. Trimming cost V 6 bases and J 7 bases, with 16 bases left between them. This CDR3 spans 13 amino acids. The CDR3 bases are TGTGCCATCAGAGGGACGACATTTGGGGAGCAGTACTTC. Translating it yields CAIRGTTFGEQYF.

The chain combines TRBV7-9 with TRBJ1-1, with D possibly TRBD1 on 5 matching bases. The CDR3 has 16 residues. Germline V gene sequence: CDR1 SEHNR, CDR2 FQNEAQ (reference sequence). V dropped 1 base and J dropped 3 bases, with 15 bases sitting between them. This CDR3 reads CASSLGFPGTYTEAFF. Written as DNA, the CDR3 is TGTGCCAGCAGCTTAGGTTTTCCAGGGACTTACACTGAAGCTTTCTTT.

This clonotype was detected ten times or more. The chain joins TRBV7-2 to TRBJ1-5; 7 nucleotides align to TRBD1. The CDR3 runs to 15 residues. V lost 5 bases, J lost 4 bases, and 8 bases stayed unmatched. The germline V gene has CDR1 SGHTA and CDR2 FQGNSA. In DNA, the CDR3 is TGTGCCAGCAGCCCAAAGGGACAGCCTAATCAGCCCCAGCATTTT. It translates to CASSPKGQPNQPQHF.

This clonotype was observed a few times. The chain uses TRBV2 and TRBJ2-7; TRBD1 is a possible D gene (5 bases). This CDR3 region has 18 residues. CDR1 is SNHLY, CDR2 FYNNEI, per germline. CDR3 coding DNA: TGTGCAACCCAACGGCAGGGCGGCGTAGCCAGGTTGCGCTACGAGCAGTACTTC. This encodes CATQRQGGVARLRYEQYF.

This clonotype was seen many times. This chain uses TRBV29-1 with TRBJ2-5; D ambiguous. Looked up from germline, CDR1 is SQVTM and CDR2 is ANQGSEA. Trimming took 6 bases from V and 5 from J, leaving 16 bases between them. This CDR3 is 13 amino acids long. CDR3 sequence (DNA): TGCAGCGTGGGGAACAGATCTAGGGAGACCCAGTACTTC. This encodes CSVGNRSRETQYF.

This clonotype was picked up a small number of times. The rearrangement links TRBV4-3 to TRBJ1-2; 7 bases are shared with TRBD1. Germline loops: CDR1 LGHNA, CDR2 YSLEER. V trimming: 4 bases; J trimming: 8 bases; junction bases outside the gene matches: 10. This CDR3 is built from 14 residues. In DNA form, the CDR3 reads TGCGCCAGCAGCCCGACAGGGTTGGAGGGCGGCTACACCTTC. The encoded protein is CASSPTGLEGGYTF.

The CDR3 DNA sequence: TGTGCCAGTAGTATAGGAGGGAGCAGTGTGGAGACCCAGCATTTT. Translated: CASSIGGSSVETQHF. V gene TRBV11-2 combines with J gene TRBJ1-5; D gene unclear. The CDR3 length is 15 residues. Germline values: CDR1 SGHAT, CDR2 FQNNGV. V was shortened by 9 bases and J by 11 bases, with 26 bases between the two germline ends.

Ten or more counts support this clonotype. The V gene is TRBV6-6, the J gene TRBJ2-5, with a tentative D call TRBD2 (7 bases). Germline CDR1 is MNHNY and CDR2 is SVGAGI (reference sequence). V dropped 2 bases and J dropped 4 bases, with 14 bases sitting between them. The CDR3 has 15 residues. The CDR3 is CASSYLGGVSETQYF. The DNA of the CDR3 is TGTGCCAGCAGTTACCTAGGGGGGGTATCAGAGACCCAGTACTTC.

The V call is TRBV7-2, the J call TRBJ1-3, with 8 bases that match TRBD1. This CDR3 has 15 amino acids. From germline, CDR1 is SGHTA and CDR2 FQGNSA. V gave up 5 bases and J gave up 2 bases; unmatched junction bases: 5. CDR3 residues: CASSRDRGTGNTIYF. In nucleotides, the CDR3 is TGTGCCAGCAGCCGCGACAGGGGAACTGGAAACACCATATATTTT.

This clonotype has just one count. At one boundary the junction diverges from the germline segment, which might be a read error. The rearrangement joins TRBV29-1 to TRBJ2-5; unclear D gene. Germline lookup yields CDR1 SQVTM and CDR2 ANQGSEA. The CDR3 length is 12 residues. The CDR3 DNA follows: TGCAGCGTTGTCCTGGCGCAAGAAACCCAGTACTTC. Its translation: CSVVLAQETQYF.

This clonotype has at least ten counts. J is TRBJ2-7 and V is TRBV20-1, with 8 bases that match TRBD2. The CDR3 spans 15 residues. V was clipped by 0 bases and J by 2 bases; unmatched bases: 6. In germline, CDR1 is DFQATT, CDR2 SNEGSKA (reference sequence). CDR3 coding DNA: TGCAGTGCTAGAGATGGCGGGAGGCTTACCTACGAGCAGTACTTC. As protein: CSARDGGRLTYEQYF.

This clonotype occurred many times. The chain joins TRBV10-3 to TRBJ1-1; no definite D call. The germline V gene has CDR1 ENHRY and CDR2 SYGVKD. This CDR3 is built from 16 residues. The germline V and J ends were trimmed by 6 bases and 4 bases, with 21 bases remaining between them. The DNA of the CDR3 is TGTGCCATCAGCGCATCGCAGGATTCGTCGAGCACTGAAGCTTTCTTT. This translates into CAISASQDSSSTEAFF.

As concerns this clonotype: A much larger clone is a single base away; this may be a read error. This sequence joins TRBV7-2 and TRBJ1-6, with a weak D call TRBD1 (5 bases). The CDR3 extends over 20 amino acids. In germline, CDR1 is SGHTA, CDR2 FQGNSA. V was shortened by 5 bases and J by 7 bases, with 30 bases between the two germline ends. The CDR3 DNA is TGTGCCAGCAGCCCATTCCCTATGGGGCCGAACGATAGCGGAAATTCACCCCTCCACTTT. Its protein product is CASSPFPMGPNDSGNSPLHF.

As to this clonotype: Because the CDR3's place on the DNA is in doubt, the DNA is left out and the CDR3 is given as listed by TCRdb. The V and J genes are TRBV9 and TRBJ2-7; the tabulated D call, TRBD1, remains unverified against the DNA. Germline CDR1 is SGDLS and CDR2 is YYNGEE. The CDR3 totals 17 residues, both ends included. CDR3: CACSVENFTHRGNEQYF.

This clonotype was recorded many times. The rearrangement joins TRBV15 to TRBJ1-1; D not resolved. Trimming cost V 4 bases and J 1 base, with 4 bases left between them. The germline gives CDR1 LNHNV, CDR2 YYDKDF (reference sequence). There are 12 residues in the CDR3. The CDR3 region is CATSTGNTEAFF. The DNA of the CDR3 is TGTGCCACCAGCACAGGGAACACTGAAGCTTTCTTT.